This T cell receptor beta chain was obtained from a study of tumor and adjacent non-tumor tissue in lung cancer. Study in general: On average, productive TCRbeta reads reached roughly 3.9 million per sample.

This clonotype has just a few counts. This sequence may be a read error, since a much larger clone differs from it by one base. This sample's RNA came from whole unsorted tissue. This CDR3 is built from 14 residues. The V gene's germline CDR1 is SGHNT and CDR2 YYREEE (reference sequence). The library came from three nested PCR rounds adapted from ARM-PCR protocols. TCRdb re-analysed the multiplex PCR reads in MiXCR, keeping a single row per CDR3 protein. Among approximately 100,000 distinct CDR3 sequences listed, 75% were seen once. The receptor was isolated from a woman aged 55-70 years with non-small cell lung cancer. The chain has TRBV5-4 and TRBJ2-5; D assignment may be TRBD1 or TRBD2 (7 bases each). The sample consisted of lung tumor tissue. This chain's CDR3 is CANSYSGGGETQYF. CDR3 DNA sequence: TGTGCCAACAGCTACTCAGGGGGAGGGGAGACCCAGTACTTC.